This entry lists 3 T cell receptor beta chains sequenced from one sample in a study of identical twins. TCRdb reprocessed the 5' RACE reads via MiXCR and lists one record per CDR3 protein. The sample yields some 690,000 distinct CDR3 sequences, 21% seen once. These same records also appear under a second study, on T cells expressing NK-cell markers.

The specimen sequenced was PBMCs. These receptors came from a woman aged 18-29 years in good health.

J is TRBJ2-2 and V is TRBV20-1, with D unclear. The V gene lost 6 bases and the J gene lost 6 bases, with 11 bases spanning the gap. Germline V CDR1 and CDR2: DFQATT, SNEGSKA (reference sequence). The CDR3 loop spans 12 amino acids. The CDR3 DNA sequence: TGCAGTGCCGATGGTGTGGCCGGGGAGCTGTTTTTT. This gives the protein CSADGVAGELFF.

The rearrangement links TRBV9 to TRBJ1-2, with 12 positions matching TRBD1. The J segment lost 3 bases and the V segment lost 4 bases, leaving 7 bases of the junction unmatched. The length of the CDR3 is 16 residues. Germline assignment: CDR1 SGDLS and CDR2 YYNGEE. The CDR3 here is CASSPSGTGGYYGYTF. The CDR3 DNA reads TGTGCCAGCAGCCCCTCCGGGACAGGGGGCTACTATGGCTACACCTTC.

This chain links TRBV6-1 with TRBJ2-7; D may be TRBD1 or TRBD2 (5 bases each). Trimming shortened V by 6 bases and J by 2 bases, and 17 bases separated the two germline ends. The CDR3 spans 15 residues. Germline CDR1 reads MNHNS; CDR2 reads SASEGT. The CDR3 is CASRTTPGRTYEQYF. CDR3 DNA: TGTGCCAGCAGGACCACTCCGGGACGCACCTACGAGCAGTACTTC.